The 3 T cell receptor beta chains presented below share a single source sample, sequenced in a study of cytomegalovirus exposure and HLA in healthy donors. 13 Jbeta primers and 60 Vbeta primers were used for the PCR. The protocol was immunoSEQ multiplex PCR, while the TCRdb copy is restricted to in-frame clones and leaves out a portion. The sample has tens of thousands of clones, under 80% seen once. Sequencing input: PBMCs. The receptors were sampled from a male donor in good health and CMV-seropositive.

This chain joins TRBV7-2 and TRBJ2-3; 7 bases are shared with TRBD2. Germline CDR1 is SGHTA and CDR2 is FQGNSA. V lost 0 bases to trimming and J lost 5 bases; unmatched junction nucleotides: 5. The CDR3 spans 15 residues. This CDR3 is CASSLAPRGLDTQYF. For the CDR3, the DNA is TGTGCCAGCAGCTTAGCGCCGCGGGGGTTAGATACGCAGTATTTT.

The chain joins TRBV6-5 to TRBJ2-2, with a possible D match to TRBD2 (6 bases). The CDR3 runs 13 residues. Per germline, CDR1 MNHEY and CDR2 SVGAGI. Deletions cut 6 bases from V and 6 bases from J, with 11 bases between. CDR3 bases: TGTGCCAGCAGCCCCAGGGAGGCCGGGGAGCTGTTTTTT. Protein: CASSPREAGELFF.

V gene TRBV29-1 combines with J gene TRBJ1-3; D ambiguous. The CDR3 totals 13 residues. Looked up from germline, CDR1 is SQVTM and CDR2 is ANQGSEA. V shed 7 bases and J shed 7 bases, with 17 bases lying between them. The CDR3 region has the DNA TGCAGCGCCGAGGACGGGAACGTCAACACCATATATTTT. Translation gives CSAEDGNVNTIYF.